These 17 T cell receptor beta chains share one sample of origin, sequenced in a study of cytomegalovirus exposure and HLA in healthy donors. Sequencing used immunoSEQ multiplex PCR; TCRdb keeps in-frame clones, though not all of them. Among 120,000 to 150,000 clones, 80% to 90% were seen once, and the ten largest hold just under 3%. The sequenced sample consisted of PBMCs. All receptors derive from a man aged 18 to 30 in good health and CMV-seronegative.

The chain recombines TRBV27 with TRBJ2-1; 15 nucleotides agree with TRBD2. V lost 6 bases, J lost 0 bases, and 6 bases stayed unmatched. The CDR3 length is 18 residues. Germline V gives CDR1 MNHEY, CDR2 SMNVEV (reference sequence). The CDR3 region has the DNA TGTGCCAGCAGCGCGGGACTAGCGGGAGGCAGCTCCTACAATGAGCAGTTCTTC. It encodes CASSAGLAGGSSYNEQFF.

This clone was observed a handful of times. The chain uses TRBV10-3 and TRBJ2-1; 12 nucleotides align to TRBD2. This CDR3 has 15 amino acids. Germline CDR1 is ENHRY and CDR2 is SYGVKD. Unmatched junction bases numbered 5, after V lost 4 bases and J lost 7 bases. The CDR3 bases are TGTGCCATCAGTGGACTAGCGGGGGTCGGGAATGAGCAGTTCTTC. Encoded protein: CAISGLAGVGNEQFF.

In this sample, this clone turned up a few times. The chain links TRBV19 to TRBJ1-5; 7 nucleotides agree with TRBD1. This CDR3 is built from 13 residues. The germline V gene encodes CDR1 LNHDA and CDR2 SQIVND (reference sequence). J gave up 6 bases and V 6 bases, and 5 bases lay outside the gene matches. The CDR3 sequence is CASRTGLGQPQHF. The CDR3 bases are TGTGCCAGTAGGACAGGGTTGGGTCAGCCCCAGCATTTT.

The chain uses TRBV25-1 and TRBJ2-5, with 7 bases aligning to TRBD1. With 6 bases clipped from V and 5 bases from J, the junction kept 3 bases outside the gene matches. The CDR3 spans 12 residues. Germline assignment: CDR1 MGHDK and CDR2 SYGVNS. CDR3 region: CASRDRVETQYF. CDR3 coding DNA: TGTGCCAGCAGAGACAGGGTTGAGACCCAGTACTTC. The whole variable domain, remainder taken from reference TRBV25-1 and TRBJ2-5, is EADIYQTPRYLVIGTGKKITLECSQTMGHDKMYWYQQDPGMELHLIHYSYGVNSTEKGDLSSESTVSRIRTEHFPLTLESARPSHTSQYLCASRDRVETQYFGPGTRLLVL.

V usage is TRBV9 and J usage is TRBJ2-7; 7 positions agree with TRBD2. With 4 bases clipped from V and 1 base from J, the junction kept 5 bases outside the gene matches. The length of the CDR3 is 14 residues. Germline V lookup: CDR1 SGDLS, CDR2 YYNGEE. The CDR3 DNA is TGTGCCAGCAGCCCCTGGGAGGGGTCCTACGAGCAGTACTTC. Amino acid sequence: CASSPWEGSYEQYF.

This chain joins TRBV4-1 and TRBJ2-1, with 11 bases identical to TRBD2. V was clipped by 4 bases and J by 8 bases; unmatched bases: 16. Germline V gives CDR1 MGHRA, CDR2 YSYEKL. The CDR3 is made up of 18 amino acids. The CDR3 DNA sequence: TGCGCCAGCAGCCGGACAAGTATAGCTAGCGGGGGGAACGATGAGCAGTTCTTC. The encoded protein is CASSRTSIASGGNDEQFF.

The V and J genes are TRBV6-6 and TRBJ1-1; D not certain. The V gene's germline CDR1 is MNHNY and CDR2 SVGAGI (reference sequence). The CDR3 has 14 amino acids. V lost 2 bases and J 5 bases, leaving 12 bases between the germline ends. The CDR3 sequence is CASSYLGSLTEAFF. CDR3 DNA sequence: TGTGCCAGCAGTTACCTCGGTTCTCTTACTGAAGCTTTCTTT.

This sequence joins TRBV7-2 and TRBJ1-6; the match to TRBD1 covers 7 bases. The germline V gene encodes CDR1 SGHTA and CDR2 FQGNSA. This CDR3 has 16 residues. The J segment lost 6 bases and the V segment lost 4 bases, leaving 9 bases of the junction unmatched. This chain's CDR3 is CASSSLPRGLNSPLHF. The CDR3 nucleotides are TGTGCCAGCAGCTCCCTCCCGAGGGGGCTTAATTCACCCCTCCACTTT.

The CDR3 coding sequence is TGTGCCTGCAGGACAGGGGGGATTGGGACCCAGTACTTC. As protein: CACRTGGIGTQYF. The genes are TRBV30 and TRBJ2-5, with 10 bases aligning to TRBD1. V gave up 6 bases and J gave up 7 bases; unmatched junction bases: 8. Germline V gene data show CDR1 as GTSNPN and CDR2 as SVGIG (reference sequence). The CDR3 is 13 amino acids.

The chain uses TRBV6-1 and TRBJ2-5; the D gene is possibly TRBD1 (6 bases). The CDR3 extends over 14 amino acids. V was cut by 5 bases and J by 5 bases, with 15 bases left in between. Per germline, CDR1 MNHNS and CDR2 SASEGT. The CDR3 sequence: CASSPRTAGETQYF. The CDR3 bases are TGTGCCAGCAGTCCTCGGACAGCCGGTGAGACCCAGTACTTC.

The rearrangement joins TRBV7-9 to TRBJ1-2; weak D call: TRBD1 (5 bases). Germline V lookup: CDR1 SEHNR, CDR2 FQNEAQ (reference sequence). V lost 1 base, J lost 7 bases, and 16 bases lay in between. The CDR3 spans 15 residues. The CDR3 spells CASSLGEGRRGGYTF. The DNA for the CDR3 is TGTGCCAGCAGCTTAGGCGAAGGACGGAGGGGTGGCTACACCTTC.

The rearrangement links TRBV6-1 to TRBJ2-1, with D tentatively TRBD1 (6 bases). CDR1 MNHNS and CDR2 SASEGT come from the germline V gene. V was shortened by 2 bases and J by 4 bases, with 18 bases between the two germline ends. CDR3 length: 17 amino acids. Here the CDR3 reads CASSEYGTRWLYNEQFF. The CDR3 DNA follows: TGTGCCAGCAGTGAATACGGGACAAGGTGGCTATACAATGAGCAGTTCTTC.

The chain employs TRBV10-3 and TRBJ1-4; TRBD1 might be the D (5 bases). The length of the CDR3 is 16 residues. Trimming took off 0 bases at V and 0 bases at J, with 8 bases between the two ends. CDR1 is ENHRY and CDR2 is SYGVKD in the germline V gene. The CDR3 is CAISESQAATNEKLFF. CDR3 in DNA: TGTGCCATCAGTGAGTCACAGGCTGCAACTAATGAAAAACTGTTTTTT.

The genes are TRBV5-5 and TRBJ1-6; D is possibly TRBD1 (5 bases). V lost 3 bases to trimming and J lost 7 bases, with 11 bases between them. Germline CDR1 SGHKS, CDR2 YYEKEE (reference sequence). This CDR3 region has 14 residues. The CDR3 is CASSSGWENSPLHF. CDR3 sequence (DNA): TGTGCCAGCAGCTCAGGGTGGGAAAATTCACCCCTCCACTTT.

This clone has only one observation. The V gene is TRBV5-1, the J gene TRBJ1-1, with 9 bases that match TRBD1. J gave up 6 bases and V 4 bases, and 4 bases lay outside the gene matches. There are 13 residues in the CDR3. The germline V gene encodes CDR1 SGHRS and CDR2 YFSETQ. For the CDR3, the DNA is TGCGCCAGCAGCCCGGACAGGGGAGCTGAAGCTTTCTTT. Amino acid sequence: CASSPDRGAEAFF.

The chain employs TRBV12-5 and TRBJ1-5; possible D gene TRBD1, 6 bases. The V end was cut by 3 bases, the J end by 3 bases, with 18 bases between. Germline lookup yields CDR1 LGHNT and CDR2 FRNRAP. The CDR3 spans 17 residues. The CDR3 region is CASGFRTGSNFNQPQHF. DNA of the CDR3: TGTGCTAGTGGTTTCCGAACAGGGAGTAATTTCAATCAGCCCCAGCATTTT.

The genes are TRBV4-1 and TRBJ2-1; TRBD1 agrees at 9 bases. The germline CDR1 and CDR2 sequences are MGHRA and YSYEKL. The CDR3 runs to 18 residues. V shed 0 bases and J 0 bases; nucleotides not matched to a gene: 6. The chain's CDR3 is CASSQDTGQGISYNEQFF. The CDR3 DNA follows: TGCGCCAGCAGCCAAGATACCGGACAGGGGATCTCCTACAATGAGCAGTTCTTC.